The T cell receptor beta chain under discussion was sequenced for a study of CD8 T cells in ankylosing spondylitis. Using quantitative 5'-RACE with molecular barcodes, the authors made TCR beta libraries. TCRdb used MiXCR to reprocess the 5' RACE reads, holding one entry per CDR3 protein. The repertoire holds 350,000 to 400,000 distinct CDR3 sequences, with more than 20% as singletons. With V trimmed by 4 bases and J by 4 bases, 5 bases remained unmatched. This CDR3 spans 14 amino acids. Germline CDR1 reads ENHRY; CDR2 reads SYGVKD. Study-wide results and caveats: The study identified a TCR beta motif of several highly homologous variants that appeared characteristic of ankylosing spondylitis blood. Reports say disease-linked clones showed up significantly more in matched ankylosing spondylitis synovial fluid. There were earlier reports of some motif variants in reactive arthritis synovial fluid and blood.

With regard to this clonotype: The antigen is undetermined.

The sequenced sample consisted of blood, either unsorted or a sorted T cell fraction (not recorded which). The TCR was taken from a male donor with ankylosing spondylitis or in good health (not recorded which). The genes are TRBV10-3 and TRBJ2-3; 7 bases are shared with TRBD1. DNA of the CDR3: TGTGCCATCAGTGGGGGACAGAGGGCAGATACGCAGTATTTT. Its protein is CAISGGQRADTQYF.